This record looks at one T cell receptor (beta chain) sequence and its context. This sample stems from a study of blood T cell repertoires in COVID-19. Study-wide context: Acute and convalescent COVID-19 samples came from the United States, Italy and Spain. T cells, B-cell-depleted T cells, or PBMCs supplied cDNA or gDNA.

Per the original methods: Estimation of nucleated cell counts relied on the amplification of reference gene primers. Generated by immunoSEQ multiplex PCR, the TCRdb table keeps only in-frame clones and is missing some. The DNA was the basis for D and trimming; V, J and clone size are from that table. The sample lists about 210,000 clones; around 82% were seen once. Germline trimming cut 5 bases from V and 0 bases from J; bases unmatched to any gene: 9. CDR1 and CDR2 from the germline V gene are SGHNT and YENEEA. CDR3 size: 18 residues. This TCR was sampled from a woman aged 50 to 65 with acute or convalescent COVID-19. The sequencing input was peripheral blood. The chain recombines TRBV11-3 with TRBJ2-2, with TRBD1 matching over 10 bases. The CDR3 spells CASSPGQGVDANTGELFF. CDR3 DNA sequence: TGTGCCAGCAGCCCTGGACAGGGGGTGGACGCGAACACCGGGGAGCTGTTTTTT.